These 20 T cell receptor beta chains were sequenced from one sample in a study of T cells in Graves' hyperthyroidism and ophthalmopathy. The source material, RNA transcripts, was used to amplify TCR beta CDR3 regions. When the TCR CDR3 underwent first-round RT-PCR, the HTBI primer set was used. TCRdb used MiXCR to reprocess the multiplex PCR reads, holding one entry per CDR3 protein. The data show hundreds of thousands of distinct CDR3 sequences, 14% seen once. Sequenced input: blood. The source is a woman between 50 and 59 years old with Graves' ophthalmopathy.

This clonotype was counted between two and nine times. This chain links TRBV30 with TRBJ2-3; D uncertain. Germline CDR1 GTSNPN, CDR2 SVGIG (reference sequence). CDR3 size: 16 residues. Trimming stripped 0 bases from V and 2 bases from J, with 15 bases between. The CDR3, as DNA: TGTGCCTGGAGTGTACGCAGGAGTTGGGACACAGATACGCAGTATTTT. This sequence encodes CAWSVRRSWDTDTQYF. The full variable domain, in which reference TRBV30 and TRBJ2-3 provide the parts outside the CDR3, is SQTIHQWPATLVQPVGSPLSLECTVEGTSNPNLYWYRQAAGRGLQLLFYSVGIGQISSEVPQNLSASRPQDRQFILSSKKLLLSDSGFYLCAWSVRRSWDTDTQYFGPGTRLTVL.

This clonotype was detected ten times or more. The chain combines TRBV2 with TRBJ2-7; 15 positions agree with TRBD2. In germline, CDR1 is SNHLY, CDR2 FYNNEI. There are 18 residues in the CDR3. The J segment lost 0 bases and the V segment lost 7 bases, leaving 10 bases of the junction unmatched. This CDR3 reads CASNYPRTSGRDSYEQYF. CDR3 DNA: TGTGCCAGCAATTACCCTCGGACTAGCGGGAGGGACTCCTACGAGCAGTACTTC.

This clonotype turned up a few times. The gene calls are TRBV7-3 and TRBJ2-7; perhaps TRBD1 as D (5 bases). V was cut by 5 bases and J by 0 bases, with 14 bases left in between. Germline assignment: CDR1 SGHTA and CDR2 FQGTGA. The CDR3 totals 15 residues. The CDR3 sequence is CASSAFKGSSYEQYF. CDR3 sequence (DNA): TGTGCCAGCAGCGCCTTTAAGGGGTCCTCCTACGAGCAGTACTTC. Complete variable domain (other parts from reference TRBV7-3 and TRBJ2-7): GAGVSQTPSNKVTEKGKYVELRCDPISGHTALYWYRQSLGQGPEFLIYFQGTGAADDSGLPNDRFFAVRPEGSVSTLKIQRTERGDSAVYLCASSAFKGSSYEQYFGPGTRLTVT.

This clonotype has just a few counts. This chain joins TRBV24-1 and TRBJ1-5; a weak D match, TRBD1 (5 bases). Trimming took off 4 bases at V and 1 base at J, with 10 bases between the two ends. This CDR3 spans 15 amino acids. CDR1 and CDR2 (germline): KGHDR, SFDVKD. The CDR3 is CATSERGGSNQPQHF. The CDR3 DNA is TGTGCCACCAGTGAACGGGGGGGGAGCAATCAGCCCCAGCATTTT.

The V gene is TRBV20-1, the J gene TRBJ1-2; TRBD1 is a possible D gene (5 bases). The CDR3 has 17 residues. Germline V gene lookup returns CDR1 DFQATT and CDR2 SNEGSKA (reference sequence). Trimming removed 0 bases from V and 2 bases from J, with 19 bases in between. The CDR3 region has the DNA TGCAGTGCTAGAGATTTTTTTGGGACGGACCCAAACTATGGCTACACCTTC. Translating gives CSARDFFGTDPNYGYTF.

The V and J genes are TRBV6-1 and TRBJ1-2; D remains ambiguous. Germline CDR1 reads MNHNS; CDR2 reads SASEGT. V was trimmed by 2 bases and J by 2 bases, leaving 9 bases between them. The CDR3 runs to 14 residues. CDR3 DNA sequence: TGTGCCAGCAGTGAACGAGTACAGAACTATGGCTACACCTTC. It specifies CASSERVQNYGYTF.

Concerning this clonotype itself: In this CDR3 the conserved last residue, phenylalanine or tryptophan, is missing, so a read error is likely. The chain recombines TRBV11-3 with TRBJ1-6, with D perhaps TRBD1 (6 bases). The germline V gene encodes CDR1 SGHNT and CDR2 YENEEA. The CDR3 spans 16 residues. The CDR3 DNA is TGCGCCAGCAGCTTGGAACCGGGACACGGAAATTCACCCCTCCACTCT. Translating gives CASSLEPGHGNSPLHS.

The chain carries TRBV28 and TRBJ1-5, with 7 bases lining up with TRBD1. Trimming at V came to 2 bases and at J to 6 bases, leaving 7 bases not matched to a gene. CDR3 length: 15 amino acids. Germline V gives CDR1 MDHEN, CDR2 SYDVKM. The CDR3 here is CASSLAQGVGQPQHF. In DNA, the CDR3 is TGTGCCAGCAGTTTAGCCCAGGGGGTGGGTCAGCCCCAGCATTTT.

A note on this clonotype: A read error may be the cause here, since a much bigger clone is one base away. The chain joins TRBV7-9 to TRBJ2-1; 8 nucleotides align to TRBD2. Per the germline V gene, CDR1 is SEHNR and CDR2 is FQNEAQ (reference sequence). The CDR3 has 12 residues. J was trimmed by 7 bases and V by 7 bases; bases with no gene match: 3. CDR3 loop: CASIPGGNEQFF. The CDR3 coding sequence is TGTGCCAGCATCCCGGGGGGGAATGAGCAGTTCTTC. Drawing the rest from reference TRBV7-9 and TRBJ2-1, the complete variable domain is DTGVSQNPRHKITKRGQNVTFRCDPISEHNRLYWYRQTLGQGPEFLTYFQNEAQLEKSRLLSDRFSAERPKGSFSTLEIQRTEQGDSAMYLCASIPGGNEQFFGPGTRLTVL.

This clonotype has a count of ten or more. The DNA of the CDR3 is TGCAGTGCTTCCGCACTCGGGACAGTGAACACTGAAGCTTTCTTT. Translated, it gives CSASALGTVNTEAFF. J is TRBJ1-1 and V is TRBV20-1, with 7 bases identical to TRBD1. Trimming took 5 bases from V and 0 from J; bases not matched to a gene: 9. The CDR3 is 15 amino acids. CDR1 and CDR2 from the germline V gene are DFQATT and SNEGSKA (reference sequence).

This clonotype has at least ten counts. The chain uses TRBV7-2 and TRBJ1-1; possible D gene TRBD1, 5 bases. Germline lookup yields CDR1 SGHTA and CDR2 FQGNSA. Trimming took off 5 bases at V and 1 base at J, with 14 bases between the two ends. CDR3 size: 15 residues. The CDR3 region is CASSAYGAGNTEAFF. Written as DNA, the CDR3 is TGTGCCAGCAGCGCGTATGGGGCTGGGAACACTGAAGCTTTCTTT.

This clonotype was picked up many times. This chain joins TRBV5-1 and TRBJ2-1; TRBD2 matches 10 bases. The CDR3 loop spans 16 amino acids. With 0 bases clipped from V and 7 bases from J, the junction kept 7 bases outside the gene matches. CDR1 and CDR2 from the germline V gene are SGHRS and YFSETQ. The CDR3 spells CASSLGLAGVLNEQFF. For the CDR3, the DNA is TGCGCCAGCAGCTTGGGTCTAGCGGGAGTTTTAAATGAGCAGTTCTTC.

This clonotype was counted ten times or more. The chain joins TRBV6-1 to TRBJ2-7; D not certain. There are 12 residues in the CDR3. V was shortened by 6 bases and J by 4 bases, with 10 bases between the two germline ends. The V gene's germline CDR1 is MNHNS and CDR2 SASEGT. CDR3 nucleotide sequence: TGTGCCAGCAGCCCTCTAGAATACGAGCAGTACTTC. Protein product: CASSPLEYEQYF.

Many counts were recorded for this clonotype. V usage is TRBV3-2 and J usage is TRBJ1-1; TRBD1, as called in the table, went unchecked against the DNA. TRBV3-2 counts as a pseudogene. The CDR3 consists of 12 residues. The CDR3 region has the DNA TGTGCCAGCAGCCCGGACAGCCCTCAAGCTTTCTTT. This gives the protein CASSPDSPQAFF.

There are many counts of this clonotype. V gene TRBV12-3 or TRBV12-4 combines with J gene TRBJ2-5, with 15 bases matching TRBD2. V was pared by 4 bases and J by 4 bases, with 4 bases of the junction left unmatched. This CDR3 region has 16 residues. The chain's CDR3 is CASSWGLAGGGETQYF. CDR3 sequence (DNA): TGTGCCAGCAGTTGGGGACTAGCGGGAGGCGGAGAGACCCAGTACTTC.

A note on this clonotype: Being one base from a much bigger clone, this may be a read error. V is TRBV28 and J is TRBJ2-5, with a tentative D call TRBD2 (6 bases). Germline V CDR1 and CDR2: MDHEN, SYDVKM. The V gene lost 3 bases and the J gene lost 3 bases, with 17 bases spanning the gap. This CDR3 region has 16 residues. The CDR3: CASSFQGGPAEETQYF. In DNA, the CDR3 is TGTGCCAGCAGTTTCCAGGGAGGACCAGCGGAAGAGACCCAGTACTTC.

This chain joins TRBV10-3 and TRBJ2-3, with 8 bases lining up with TRBD2. The CDR3 extends over 12 amino acids. The junction had 3 bases not matched to a gene; V was cut back by 11 bases and J by 2 bases. Germline CDR1 is ENHRY and CDR2 is SYGVKD. The chain's CDR3 is CAVAGNTDTQYF. The CDR3 DNA is TGTGCCGTAGCGGGGAACACAGATACGCAGTATTTT.

This clonotype was detected ten times or more. The CDR3 nucleotides are TGTGCCAGCAGTTTAGGGACTAGCGGGAAAGAGACCCAGTACTTC. Its translation: CASSLGTSGKETQYF. V gene TRBV28 combines with J gene TRBJ2-5; 13 bases align to TRBD2. From germline, CDR1 is MDHEN and CDR2 SYDVKM. The CDR3 runs to 15 residues. The V gene end was trimmed by 2 bases and the J gene end by 3 bases; junction bases not matched to a gene: 0.

This clonotype was seen more than once but under ten times. This rearrangement joins TRBV10-3 to TRBJ1-5; D possibly corresponds to TRBD1 (5 bases). Germline lookup yields CDR1 ENHRY and CDR2 SYGVKD. V lost 5 bases, J lost 6 bases, and 11 bases lay in between. The CDR3 totals 13 residues. The CDR3 reads CAISSPRGQPQHF. CDR3 nucleotides: TGTGCCATCAGTTCTCCAAGGGGTCAGCCCCAGCATTTT.

This sequence joins TRBV4-1 and TRBJ1-1, with TRBD1 as a possible D gene (6 bases). The CDR3 spans 15 residues. Looked up from germline, CDR1 is MGHRA and CDR2 is YSYEKL. The V gene lost 2 bases and the J gene lost 8 bases, with 18 bases spanning the gap. The CDR3 DNA sequence: TGCGCCAGCAGCCAATACGGGGGGCCTCTCGCGGAAGCTTTCTTT. Translated: CASSQYGGPLAEAFF.